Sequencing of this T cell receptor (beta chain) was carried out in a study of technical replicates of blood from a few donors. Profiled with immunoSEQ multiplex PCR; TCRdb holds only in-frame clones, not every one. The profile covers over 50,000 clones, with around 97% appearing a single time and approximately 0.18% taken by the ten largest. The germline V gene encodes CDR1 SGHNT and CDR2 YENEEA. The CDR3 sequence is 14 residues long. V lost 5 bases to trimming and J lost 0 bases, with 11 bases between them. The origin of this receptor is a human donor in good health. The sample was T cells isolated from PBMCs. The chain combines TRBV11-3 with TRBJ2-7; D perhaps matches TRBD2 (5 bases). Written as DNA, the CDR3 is TGTGCCAGCAGCCAGATACGGGGCTCCTACGAGCAGTACTTC. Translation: CASSQIRGSYEQYF. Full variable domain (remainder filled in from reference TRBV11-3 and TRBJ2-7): EAGVVQSPRYKIIEKKQPVAFWCNPISGHNTLYWYLQNLGQGPELLIRYENEEAVDDSQLPKDRFSAERLKGVDSTLKIQPAELGDSAVYLCASSQIRGSYEQYFGPGTRLTVT.